The entry below describes one T cell receptor beta chain. The data stem from a study of blood T cell repertoires in COVID-19. Overall study context: Whether acute or convalescent, the COVID-19 samples came from the United States, Italy and Spain. Sample material is recorded as cDNA or gDNA derived from T cells, B-cell-depleted T cells, or PBMCs.

In the authors' workflow: How many nucleated cells were present was estimated from reference gene primer amplification. Some clones are missing from TCRdb's copy, which holds only in-frame ones; the method was immunoSEQ multiplex PCR. V, J and clone size were drawn from that table, and D and trimming were deduced from the DNA. The sample lists 180,000 or so clones; approximately 80% were seen once. The sequenced sample consisted of peripheral blood. This TCR came from a human donor with acute or convalescent COVID-19. The donor label of this sample is uncertain.

The CDR3 DNA follows: TGTGCCTGGAGTGCGAGGGGGCGGAACTCTGGAAACACCATATATTTT. Translating it yields CAWSARGRNSGNTIYF. V is TRBV30 and J is TRBJ1-3; 7 bases fit TRBD1. Germline assignment: CDR1 GTSNPN and CDR2 SVGIG (reference sequence). The CDR3 spans 16 residues. The V gene end was trimmed by 1 base and the J gene end by 0 bases; junction bases not matched to a gene: 6.